This T cell receptor (beta chain) was documented in a study of glioma-infiltrating T cells. This CDR3 is 12 amino acids long. CDR1 and CDR2 from the germline V gene are LGHNT and FRNRAP. Trimming stripped 8 bases from V and 7 bases from J, with 15 bases between. The iRepertoire nested amplicon-rescue multiplex PCR amplified TCR alpha and beta CDR3s from RNA. TCRdb used MiXCR to reprocess the multiplex PCR reads, holding one entry per CDR3 protein. The data show 170,000 or so distinct CDR3 sequences, about 47% seen once. The gene calls are TRBV12-5 and TRBJ2-7; D perhaps matches TRBD1 (5 bases). The material sequenced was glioma tissue, nonneoplastic brain tissue, or PBMCs (not recorded which). The TCR originated in a human donor with low-grade glioma or glioblastoma, undergoing nonglioma brain surgery, or in good health (not recorded which). The CDR3 bases are TGTGCTAGTCGCAGGGATTCTGGGGAGCAGTACTTC. Encoded protein: CASRRDSGEQYF.